These 21 T cell receptor beta chains originate from one sample sequenced in a study of T-cell reconstitution after alpha-beta-depleted transplantation in children. The library targeted TCRbeta and was prepared with unique molecular identifiers. TCRdb analysed the PCR reads with MiXCR anew, one entry per CDR3 protein. In the table there are approximately 170,000 distinct CDR3 sequences, approximately 12% of which are singletons. The sequences come from PBMCs, collected before TCRalphabeta/CD19-depleted stem cell transplant. These TCRs come from a boy between 2 and 15 years old with acute myeloid leukemia, due to receive a stem cell transplant.

This clonotype occurred many times. The chain carries TRBV20-1 and TRBJ2-2; 7 bases are shared with TRBD2. The J segment lost 4 bases and the V segment lost 2 bases, leaving 10 bases of the junction unmatched. Germline CDR1 and CDR2: DFQATT and SNEGSKA (reference sequence). This CDR3 contains 16 residues. This chain's CDR3 is CSARHLSGEGTGELFF. CDR3 DNA: TGCAGTGCTAGACATTTAAGCGGGGAGGGCACCGGGGAGCTGTTTTTT.

A note on this clonotype: This may stem from a read error, because a much larger clone lies one nucleotide away. V is TRBV6-5 and J is TRBJ1-1; D not resolved. The CDR3 is 13 amino acids. Germline CDR1 and CDR2: MNHEY and SVGAGI. V lost 4 bases and J lost 3, with 9 bases in between. The CDR3 region is CASSSPGYTEAFF. The CDR3 nucleotides read TGTGCCAGCAGTTCCCCGGGGTACACTGAAGCTTTCTTT.

This clonotype was seen repeatedly, ten times or more. This chain joins TRBV27 and TRBJ2-3, with D perhaps assigned TRBD1 or TRBD2 (6 bases each). CDR3 size: 13 residues. V dropped 5 bases and J dropped 6 bases, with 12 bases sitting between them. The germline gives CDR1 MNHEY, CDR2 SMNVEV (reference sequence). CDR3 nucleotides: TGTGCCAGCAGTAAGGGGGGCGCGGATACGCAGTATTTT. Protein: CASSKGGADTQYF.

This clonotype was recorded many times. This rearrangement joins TRBV6-2 or TRBV6-3 to TRBJ2-7, with TRBD1 matching 7 bases. This CDR3 is built from 12 residues. Germline V gene lookup returns CDR1 MNHEY and CDR2 SVGEGT. The V and J ends lost 6 bases and 4 bases, in that order; junction bases with no gene match: 3. The CDR3 sequence is CASREQGYEQYF. CDR3 nucleotides: TGTGCCAGCAGGGAACAGGGGTACGAGCAGTACTTC.

This clonotype was observed at least ten times. This chain joins TRBV20-1 and TRBJ2-7; either TRBD1 or TRBD2 may supply D (5 bases each). Germline V lookup: CDR1 DFQATT, CDR2 SNEGSKA (reference sequence). Between the trimmed V and J ends, which lost 5 bases and 0 bases, there was a span of 11 bases. This CDR3 has 13 residues. The CDR3 reads CSAGGRSSYEQYF. The CDR3 bases are TGCAGTGCTGGGGGAAGGAGCTCCTACGAGCAGTACTTC.

This clonotype was observed many times. The chain recombines TRBV20-1 with TRBJ1-5; 8 nucleotides agree with TRBD1. CDR1 and CDR2 from the germline V gene are DFQATT and SNEGSKA (reference sequence). Trimming removed 0 bases from V and 0 bases from J; junction bases left unmatched: 16. CDR3 length equals 20 residues. CDR3 sequence reads: CSARDSFDRGVLYSNQPQHF. The DNA of the CDR3 is TGCAGTGCTAGAGATTCGTTCGACAGGGGTGTGTTGTATAGCAATCAGCCCCAGCATTTT.

This clonotype was seen many times. The chain links TRBV27 to TRBJ2-5; 7 nucleotides agree with TRBD2. Germline CDR1 MNHEY, CDR2 SMNVEV (reference sequence). CDR3 length equals 13 residues. V shed 8 bases, J shed 2 bases, and the junction held 5 bases outside the gene matches. CDR3 loop: CASARREQETQYF. In DNA, the CDR3 is TGTGCCAGCGCCCGGCGGGAGCAAGAGACCCAGTACTTC.

The sample holds many counts of this clonotype. The chain has TRBV20-1 and TRBJ2-7, with 11 bases fitting TRBD2. Looked up from germline, CDR1 is DFQATT and CDR2 is SNEGSKA (reference sequence). With 0 bases clipped from V and 0 bases from J, the junction kept 4 bases outside the gene matches. The CDR3 spans 16 residues. As DNA, the CDR3 is TGCAGTGCTAGAGATGATAGCGGGAGGGTCTCCTACGAGCAGTACTTC. As protein: CSARDDSGRVSYEQYF.

This clonotype has ten or more counts. The V gene is TRBV4-1, the J gene TRBJ2-7; D unresolved. This CDR3 comprises 13 residues. The V gene lost 3 bases and the J gene lost 2 bases, with 8 bases spanning the gap. The germline gives CDR1 MGHRA, CDR2 YSYEKL. CDR3 in DNA: TGCGCCAGCAGCCAGACACAGACCTACGAGCAGTACTTC. Translation gives CASSQTQTYEQYF.

This rearrangement joins TRBV19 to TRBJ1-1; D gene unclear. The CDR3 length is 15 residues. The germline V gene encodes CDR1 LNHDA and CDR2 SQIVND (reference sequence). V was pared by 5 bases and J by 1 base, with 14 bases between. The CDR3 region is CASSVRKTGNTEAFF. In DNA, the CDR3 is TGTGCCAGTAGTGTGAGGAAGACGGGGAACACTGAAGCTTTCTTT.

This clonotype was picked up many times. The CDR3 spells CSASSGGSNTGELFF. In nucleotides, the CDR3 is TGCAGTGCTTCTAGCGGGGGGTCGAACACCGGGGAGCTGTTTTTT. This rearrangement joins TRBV20-1 to TRBJ2-2; 11 bases map to TRBD2. Per germline, CDR1 DFQATT and CDR2 SNEGSKA (reference sequence). The CDR3 spans 15 residues. The J segment lost 0 bases and the V segment lost 5 bases, leaving 2 bases of the junction unmatched.

This clonotype was seen repeatedly, ten times or more. The rearrangement joins TRBV5-6 to TRBJ1-1, with D possibly matching TRBD1 (5 bases). The germline V and J ends were trimmed by 6 bases and 0 bases, with 12 bases remaining between them. The germline V gene has CDR1 SGHDT and CDR2 YYEEEE. The CDR3 consists of 14 residues. CDR3 in amino acids: CASIGTGMNTEAFF. The CDR3 coding sequence is TGTGCCAGCATCGGGACGGGAATGAACACTGAAGCTTTCTTT. Looking up the rest from reference TRBV5-6 and TRBJ1-1 gives the full variable domain: DAGVTQSPTHLIKTRGQQVTLRCSPKSGHDTVSWYQQALGQGPQFIFQYYEEEERQRGNFPDRFSGHQFPNYSSELNVNALLLGDSALYLCASIGTGMNTEAFFGQGTRLTVV.

This clonotype was seen repeatedly, ten times or more. The chain has TRBV5-1 and TRBJ2-3, with D possibly TRBD1 on 5 matching bases. V dropped 0 bases and J dropped 10 bases, with 18 bases sitting between them. This CDR3 is 15 amino acids long. Germline assignment: CDR1 SGHRS and CDR2 YFSETQ. The CDR3 here is CASSLDVGHLGAQYF. The CDR3 region has the DNA TGCGCCAGCAGCTTGGACGTGGGGCACTTAGGGGCGCAGTATTTT.

This clonotype was seen many times. V gene TRBV20-1 combines with J gene TRBJ1-1; D is possibly TRBD1 (6 bases). V was pared by 0 bases and J by 6 bases, with 26 bases between. The CDR3 extends over 18 amino acids. The germline CDR1 and CDR2 sequences are DFQATT and SNEGSKA (reference sequence). The CDR3 coding sequence is TGCAGTGCTAGAGATCGCGGGGGGCAGGGGAAGAACACTGCTGAAGCTTTCTTT. This translates into CSARDRGGQGKNTAEAFF.

The sample holds many counts of this clonotype. The rearrangement joins TRBV20-1 to TRBJ2-2; TRBD2 aligns across 9 bases. The V segment lost 5 bases and the J segment 2 bases; nucleotides outside the gene matches: 12. The CDR3 is 17 amino acids. The germline V gene has CDR1 DFQATT and CDR2 SNEGSKA (reference sequence). Written as DNA, the CDR3 is TGCAGTGCTGAGAGACTAGCGGAGATCGCTAACACCGGGGAGCTGTTTTTT. Translation gives CSAERLAEIANTGELFF.

This clonotype showed up many times. V usage is TRBV12-3 or TRBV12-4 and J usage is TRBJ1-1, with a possible D match to TRBD1 (6 bases). Trimming left V 6 bases short and J 3 bases short, with 11 bases between. The CDR3 spans 13 residues. CDR3 DNA: TGTGCCAGCAGCTTACAGGGTTACACTGAAGCTTTCTTT. Its translation: CASSLQGYTEAFF.

This clonotype came up many times. This sequence joins TRBV11-2 and TRBJ1-2; D possibly corresponds to TRBD1 (5 bases). The V gene's germline CDR1 is SGHAT and CDR2 FQNNGV. Trimming cost V 0 bases and J 4 bases, with 21 bases left between them. The CDR3 runs 18 residues. The CDR3, as DNA: TGTGCCAGCAGCTTAGATTTAATAGAGCGAGGACAACGCTATGGCTACACCTTC. Its translation: CASSLDLIERGQRYGYTF.

The sample holds many counts of this clonotype. J is TRBJ1-6 and V is TRBV20-1, with D uncertain. V lost 0 bases and J lost 0, with 12 bases in between. CDR1 and CDR2 from the germline V gene are DFQATT and SNEGSKA (reference sequence). The CDR3 contains 17 residues. Here the CDR3 reads CSAREEDRSSYNSPLHF. CDR3 sequence (DNA): TGCAGTGCTAGAGAGGAAGACCGGAGCTCCTATAATTCACCCCTCCACTTT.

This clonotype was counted many times. V gene TRBV7-9 combines with J gene TRBJ1-1; TRBD1 is a possible D gene (6 bases). Germline loops: CDR1 SEHNR, CDR2 FQNEAQ (reference sequence). V was trimmed by 4 bases and J by 8 bases, leaving 14 bases between them. The CDR3 is made up of 13 amino acids. In DNA form, the CDR3 reads TGTGCCAGCAGCTCCAGGGGCCTTAGAGAAGCTTTCTTT. It specifies CASSSRGLREAFF.

This clonotype occurred many times. This chain joins TRBV5-1 and TRBJ1-2, with D unresolved. The CDR3 covers 15 residues. CDR1 SGHRS and CDR2 YFSETQ come from the germline V gene. Deletions cut 4 bases from V and 2 bases from J, with 15 bases between. The CDR3 bases are TGCGCCAGCAGCCCTACATTGCAGGAGAACTATGGCTACACCTTC. Protein product: CASSPTLQENYGYTF. The full variable domain, completed using reference TRBV5-1 and TRBJ1-2, is KAGVTQTPRYLIKTRGQQVTLSCSPISGHRSVSWYQQTPGQGLQFLFEYFSETQRNKGNFPGRFSGRQFSNSRSEMNVSTLELGDSALYLCASSPTLQENYGYTFGSGTRLTVV.

In this sample, this clonotype turned up many times. One end of the junction does not line up with germline, which may come from a read error. The J gene is TRBJ2-4, the V gene TRBV7-8, with D hard to call. The CDR3 runs 14 residues. The V gene's germline CDR1 is SGHVS and CDR2 FQNEAQ. As DNA, the CDR3 is TGTGCCAGCAGCAAAACGTACCTAGACCCCATTCATTACTTC. Encoded protein: CASSKTYLDPIHYF.